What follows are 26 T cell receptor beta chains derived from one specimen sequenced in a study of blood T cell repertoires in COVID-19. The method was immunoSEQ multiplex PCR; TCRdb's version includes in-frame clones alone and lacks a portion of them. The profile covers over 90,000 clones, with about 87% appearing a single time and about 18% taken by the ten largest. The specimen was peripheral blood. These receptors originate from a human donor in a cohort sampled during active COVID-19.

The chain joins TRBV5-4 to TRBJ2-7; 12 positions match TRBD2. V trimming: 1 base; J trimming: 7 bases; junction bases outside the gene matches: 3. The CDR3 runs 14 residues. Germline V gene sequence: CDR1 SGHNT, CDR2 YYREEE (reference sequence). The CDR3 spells CASSLRGLAGEQYF. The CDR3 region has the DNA TGTGCCAGCAGCTTGAGGGGACTAGCGGGTGAGCAGTACTTC.

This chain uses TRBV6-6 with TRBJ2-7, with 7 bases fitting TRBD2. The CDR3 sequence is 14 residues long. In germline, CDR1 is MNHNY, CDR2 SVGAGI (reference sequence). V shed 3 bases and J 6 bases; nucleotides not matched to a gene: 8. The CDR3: CASSYGRGRGEQYF. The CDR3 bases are TGTGCCAGCAGTTATGGGAGGGGAAGGGGCGAGCAGTACTTC.

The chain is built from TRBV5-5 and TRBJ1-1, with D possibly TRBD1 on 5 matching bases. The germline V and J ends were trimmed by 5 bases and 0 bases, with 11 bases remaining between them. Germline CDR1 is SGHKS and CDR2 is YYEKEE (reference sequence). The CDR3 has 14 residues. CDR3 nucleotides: TGTGCCAGCAGTAAACAGGAATTGAACACTGAAGCTTTCTTT. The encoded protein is CASSKQELNTEAFF.

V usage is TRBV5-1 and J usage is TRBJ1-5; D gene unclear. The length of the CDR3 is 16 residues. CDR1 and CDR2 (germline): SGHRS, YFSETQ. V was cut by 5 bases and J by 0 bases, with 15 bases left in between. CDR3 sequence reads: CASSLNARSSNQPQHF. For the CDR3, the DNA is TGCGCCAGCAGTTTGAATGCACGGTCTAGCAATCAGCCCCAGCATTTT.

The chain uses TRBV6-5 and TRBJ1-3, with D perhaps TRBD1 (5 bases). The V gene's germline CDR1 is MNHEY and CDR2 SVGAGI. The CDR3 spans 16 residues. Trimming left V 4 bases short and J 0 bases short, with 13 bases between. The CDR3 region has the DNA TGTGCCAGCAGTTCAAACCCGACAGTCTCTGGAAACACCATATATTTT. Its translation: CASSSNPTVSGNTIYF.

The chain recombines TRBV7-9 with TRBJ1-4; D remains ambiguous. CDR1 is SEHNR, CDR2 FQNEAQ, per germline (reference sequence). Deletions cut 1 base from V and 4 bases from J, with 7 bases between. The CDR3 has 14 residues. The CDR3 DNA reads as TGTGCCAGCAGCTTAGGTACAGTTAATGAAAAACTGTTTTTT. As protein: CASSLGTVNEKLFF.

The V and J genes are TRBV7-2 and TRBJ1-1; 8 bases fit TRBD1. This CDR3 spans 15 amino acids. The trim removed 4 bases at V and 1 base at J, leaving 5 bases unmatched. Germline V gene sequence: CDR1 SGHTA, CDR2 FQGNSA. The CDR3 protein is CASSWTGSGNTEAFF. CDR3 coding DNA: TGTGCCAGCAGCTGGACAGGGTCCGGGAACACTGAAGCTTTCTTT.

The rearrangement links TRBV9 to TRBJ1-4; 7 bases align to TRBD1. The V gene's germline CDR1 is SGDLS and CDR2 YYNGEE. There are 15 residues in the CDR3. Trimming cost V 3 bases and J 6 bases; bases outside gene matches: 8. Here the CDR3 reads CASSARQGSDEKLFF. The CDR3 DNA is TGTGCCAGCAGCGCCAGACAGGGTTCGGATGAAAAACTGTTTTTT. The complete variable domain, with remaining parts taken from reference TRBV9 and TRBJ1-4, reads DSGVTQTPKHLITATGQRVTLRCSPRSGDLSVYWYQQSLDQGLQFLIQYYNGEERAKGNILERFSAQQFPDLHSELNLSSLELGDSALYFCASSARQGSDEKLFFGSGTQLSVL.

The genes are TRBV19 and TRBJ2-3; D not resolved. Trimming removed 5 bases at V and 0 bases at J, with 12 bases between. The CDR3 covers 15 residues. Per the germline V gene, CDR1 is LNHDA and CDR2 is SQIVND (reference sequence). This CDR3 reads CASSHPRTSTDTQYF. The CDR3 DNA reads TGTGCCAGTAGTCACCCCCGAACTAGCACAGATACGCAGTATTTT.

CDR3 sequence reads: CASSNPRGTGIYEQYF. The CDR3 bases are TGTGCCAGCAGCAATCCCCGAGGGACAGGGATCTACGAGCAGTACTTC. The gene calls are TRBV7-2 and TRBJ2-7; 9 bases agree with TRBD1. The CDR3 spans 16 residues. Unmatched junction bases numbered 11, after V lost 5 bases and J lost 3 bases. The germline gives CDR1 SGHTA, CDR2 FQGNSA.

The CDR3 nucleotides are TGTGCCAGCTCACCGACAGGGACAGGGGTCGCAGATACGCAGTATTTT. Its protein is CASSPTGTGVADTQYF. The chain links TRBV18 to TRBJ2-3, with 10 bases lining up with TRBD1. The CDR3 loop spans 16 amino acids. The germline V gene has CDR1 KGHSH and CDR2 LQKENI. The trim removed 3 bases at V and 4 bases at J, leaving 7 bases unmatched.

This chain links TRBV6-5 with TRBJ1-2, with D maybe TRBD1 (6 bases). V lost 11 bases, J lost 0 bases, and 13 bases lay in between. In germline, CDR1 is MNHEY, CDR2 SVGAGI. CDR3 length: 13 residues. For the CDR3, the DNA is TGTGCCGGGGTCGGACAGACTAACTATGGCTACACCTTC. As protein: CAGVGQTNYGYTF.

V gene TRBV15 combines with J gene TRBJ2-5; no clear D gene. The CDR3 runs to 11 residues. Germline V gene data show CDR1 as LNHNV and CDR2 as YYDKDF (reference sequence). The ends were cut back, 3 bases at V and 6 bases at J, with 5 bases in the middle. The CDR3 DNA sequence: TGTGCCACCAGCAGTGTTAAGACCCAGTACTTC. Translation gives CATSSVKTQYF.

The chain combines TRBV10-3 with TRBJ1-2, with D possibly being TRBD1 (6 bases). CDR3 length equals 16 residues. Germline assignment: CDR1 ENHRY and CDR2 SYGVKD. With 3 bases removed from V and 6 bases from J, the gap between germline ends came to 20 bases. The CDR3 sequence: CAISDHIPAGTNGYTF. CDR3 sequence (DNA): TGTGCCATCAGTGATCACATTCCCGCCGGGACAAATGGCTACACCTTC.

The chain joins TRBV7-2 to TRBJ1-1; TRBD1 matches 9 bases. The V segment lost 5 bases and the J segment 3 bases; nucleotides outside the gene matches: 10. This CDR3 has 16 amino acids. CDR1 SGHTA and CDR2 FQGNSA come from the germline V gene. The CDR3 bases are TGTGCCAGCAGCGCCCGGACAGGGGCGTCCTACACTGAAGCTTTCTTT. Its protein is CASSARTGASYTEAFF.

The CDR3 loop is CASSRPGPTETQYF. For the CDR3, the DNA is TGTGCCAGCAGCCGACCAGGGCCCACAGAGACCCAGTACTTC. This rearrangement joins TRBV11-3 to TRBJ2-5, with TRBD1 as a possible D gene (5 bases). Trimming cost V 5 bases and J 4 bases, with 14 bases left between them. Germline loops: CDR1 SGHNT, CDR2 YENEEA. This CDR3 is 14 amino acids long.

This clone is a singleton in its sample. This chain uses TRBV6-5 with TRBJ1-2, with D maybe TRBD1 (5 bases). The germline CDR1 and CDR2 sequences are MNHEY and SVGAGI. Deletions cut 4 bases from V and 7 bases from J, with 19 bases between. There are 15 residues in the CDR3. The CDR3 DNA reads TGTGCCAGCAGTTCCGCGGGACGGCCATCGGGTGGCTACACCTTC. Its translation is CASSSAGRPSGGYTF.

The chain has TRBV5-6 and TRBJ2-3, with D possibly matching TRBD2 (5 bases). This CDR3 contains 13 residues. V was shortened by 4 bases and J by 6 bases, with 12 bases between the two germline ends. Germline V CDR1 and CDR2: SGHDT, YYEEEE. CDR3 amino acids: CASSRVAGDTQYF. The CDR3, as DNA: TGTGCCAGCAGCCGGGTGGCGGGTGATACGCAGTATTTT.

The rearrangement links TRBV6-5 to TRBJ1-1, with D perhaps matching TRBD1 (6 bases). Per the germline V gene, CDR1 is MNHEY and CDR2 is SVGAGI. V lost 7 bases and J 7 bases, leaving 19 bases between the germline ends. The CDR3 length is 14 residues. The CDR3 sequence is CASTERGRGDEAFF. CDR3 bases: TGTGCCAGCACCGAACGGGGCAGGGGTGATGAAGCTTTCTTT.

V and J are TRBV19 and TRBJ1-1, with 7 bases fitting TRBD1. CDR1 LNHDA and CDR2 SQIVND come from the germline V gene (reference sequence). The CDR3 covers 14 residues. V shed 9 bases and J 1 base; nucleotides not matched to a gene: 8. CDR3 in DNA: TGTGCCAGCAAACTCGGGACAGCGAACACTGAAGCTTTCTTT. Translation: CASKLGTANTEAFF. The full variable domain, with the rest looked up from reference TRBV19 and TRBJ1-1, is DGGITQSPKYLFRKEGQNVTLSCEQNLNHDAMYWYRQDPGQGLRLIYYSQIVNDFQKGDIAEGYSVSREKKESFPLTVTSAQKNPTAFYLCASKLGTANTEAFFGQGTRLTVV.

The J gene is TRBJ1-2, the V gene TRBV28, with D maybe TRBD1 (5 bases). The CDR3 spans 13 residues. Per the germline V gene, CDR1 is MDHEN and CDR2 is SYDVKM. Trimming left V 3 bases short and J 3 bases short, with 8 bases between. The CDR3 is CASSLDMDYGYTF. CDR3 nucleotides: TGTGCCAGCAGTTTGGACATGGACTATGGCTACACCTTC.

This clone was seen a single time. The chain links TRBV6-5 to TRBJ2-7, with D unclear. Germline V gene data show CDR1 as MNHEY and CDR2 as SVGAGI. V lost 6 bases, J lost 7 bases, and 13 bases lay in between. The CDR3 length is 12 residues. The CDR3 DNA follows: TGTGCCAGCAGAGCCGACTTTTGGGAGCAGTACTTC. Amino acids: CASRADFWEQYF.

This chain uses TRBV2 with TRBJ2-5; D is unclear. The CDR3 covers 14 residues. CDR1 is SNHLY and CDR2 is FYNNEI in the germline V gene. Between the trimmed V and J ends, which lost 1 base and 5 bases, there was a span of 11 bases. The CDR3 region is CASSEGHSLETQYF. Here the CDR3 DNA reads TGTGCCAGCAGTGAAGGACACAGTCTGGAGACCCAGTACTTC. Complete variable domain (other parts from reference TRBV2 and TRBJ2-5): EPEVTQTPSHQVTQMGQEVILRCVPISNHLYFYWYRQILGQKVEFLVSFYNNEISEKSEIFDDQFSVERPDGSNFTLKIRSTKLEDSAMYFCASSEGHSLETQYFGPGTRLLVL.

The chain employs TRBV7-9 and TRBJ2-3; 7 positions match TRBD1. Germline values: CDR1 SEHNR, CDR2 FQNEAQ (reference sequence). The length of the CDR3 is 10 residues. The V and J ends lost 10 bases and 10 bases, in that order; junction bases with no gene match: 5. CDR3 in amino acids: CATTGQAQYF. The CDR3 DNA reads TGTGCCACCACTGGACAGGCGCAGTATTTT.

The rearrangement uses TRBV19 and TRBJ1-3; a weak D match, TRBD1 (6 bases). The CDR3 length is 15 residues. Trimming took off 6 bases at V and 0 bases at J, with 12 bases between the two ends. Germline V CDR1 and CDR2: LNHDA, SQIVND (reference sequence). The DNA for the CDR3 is TGTGCCAGTAGACCTGACAGGACCTCTGGAAACACCATATATTTT. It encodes CASRPDRTSGNTIYF.

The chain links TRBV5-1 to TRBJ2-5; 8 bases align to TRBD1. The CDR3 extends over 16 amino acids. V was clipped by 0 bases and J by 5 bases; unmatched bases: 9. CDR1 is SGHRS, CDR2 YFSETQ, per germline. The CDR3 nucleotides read TGCGCCAGCAGCTTGGGAGACAGGGGTTACGCTGAGACCCAGTACTTC. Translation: CASSLGDRGYAETQYF.